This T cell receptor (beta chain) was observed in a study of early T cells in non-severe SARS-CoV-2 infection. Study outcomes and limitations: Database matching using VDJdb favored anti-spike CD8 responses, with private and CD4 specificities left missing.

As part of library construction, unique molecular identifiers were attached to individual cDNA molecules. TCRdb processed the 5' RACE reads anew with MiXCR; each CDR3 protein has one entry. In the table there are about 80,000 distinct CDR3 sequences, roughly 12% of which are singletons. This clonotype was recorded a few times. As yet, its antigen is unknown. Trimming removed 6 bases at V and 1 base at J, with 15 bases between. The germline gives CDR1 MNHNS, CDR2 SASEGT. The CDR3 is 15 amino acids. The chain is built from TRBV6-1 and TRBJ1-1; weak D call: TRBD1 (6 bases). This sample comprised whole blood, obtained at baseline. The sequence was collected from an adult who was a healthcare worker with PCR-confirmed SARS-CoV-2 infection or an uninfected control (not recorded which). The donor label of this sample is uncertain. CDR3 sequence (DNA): TGTGCCAGCAGGCATACACAGGGAGGGAACACTGAAGCTTTCTTT. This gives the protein CASRHTQGGNTEAFF.